This T cell receptor (beta chain) was sequenced in a study of Ad26.COV2.S vaccination and SARS-CoV-2 variants. Study summary: Trial arm assignment for the donor was COV1001 Ad26.COV2.S.

Treatment meaning: about 20 received Ad26.COV2.S at low or high dose, single or two shots; several received placebo; per-sample allocation not given. Specimen acquisition occurred on day 63 following the initial vaccine or placebo injection. In the vaccine, an Ad26 vector expressed the SARS-CoV-2 spike of the Wuhan strain. The repertoire was sequenced with immunoSEQ multiplex PCR; TCRdb's copy has only in-frame clones and lacks some. The table lists about 350,000 clones, about 87% of them singletons. CDR1 is LGHNA and CDR2 is YNFKEQ in the germline V gene. V lost 0 bases, J lost 1 base, and 10 bases lay in between. CDR3 length equals 16 residues.

The rearrangement links TRBV4-2 to TRBJ2-1; D is perhaps TRBD1 (6 bases). The source is a person between 18 and 60 years old who received the Ad26.COV2.S COVID-19 vaccine or a placebo. Source: peripheral blood, taken in a trial of Ad26.COV2.S vaccine versus placebo. The CDR3 DNA sequence: TGTGCCAGCAGCCAAGATCGACAGGCTTCCTACAATGAGCAGTTCTTC. Its protein product is CASSQDRQASYNEQFF.